The T cell receptor beta chain described here comes from a study of blood T cell repertoires in COVID-19. Study in general: COVID-19 samples from acute and convalescent phases originated in the United States, Italy and Spain. T cells, B-cell-depleted T cells, or PBMCs provided the cDNA or gDNA that served as material.

In the authors' workflow: Reference gene primers were amplified, and this amplification served to estimate nucleated cell counts. This table comes from immunoSEQ multiplex PCR, and its TCRdb copy is limited to in-frame clones, with some not included. V, J and clone size derive from that table, while D and trimming were established from the DNA sequence. The sample holds some 240,000 clones, roughly four fifths seen once. Germline V gene lookup returns CDR1 LGHDT and CDR2 YNNKEL (reference sequence). V was clipped by 1 base and J by 0 bases, with 12 bases between them. CDR3 size: 16 residues. The specimen was peripheral blood. The rearrangement joins TRBV3-1 (or the pseudogene TRBV3-2) to TRBJ1-1, with D possibly being TRBD1 (5 bases). The TCR comes from an elderly woman with acute or convalescent COVID-19. The CDR3 DNA follows: TGTGCCAGCAGCCAAGGGGGCGTGGGTGTGAACACTGAAGCTTTCTTT. It encodes CASSQGGVGVNTEAFF.